The sequence of this T cell receptor beta chain was determined in a study of T cell repertoires in cytomegalovirus infection (dated by TCRdb to the late 2010s). General notes on the study: Peptide stimulations targeted recently identified HLA-C-restricted CMV epitopes, whose presentation resists viral immunomodulation, together with well-studied HLA-B-restricted epitopes. The HLA type of each donor mattered for the analysis, because public TCR beta signatures pointed to carriage of CMV infection along with the matching HLA type. Findings and caveats that apply to the study as a whole: The ex vivo response was dominated by HLA-C-restricted CMV-specific TCR beta clonotypes, and the single most frequent clonotype in two of eight donors was supplied by these HLA-C-restricted clonotypes. In both this cohort and an independent approximately 370-donor cohort, the cumulative frequency of public TCR beta family members distinguished carriers of CMV infection plus the relevant HLA type.

According to the germline V gene, CDR1 reads MDHEN and CDR2 reads SYDVKM. There are 14 amino acids in the CDR3, from cysteine to phenylalanine inclusive. Of the read, only the CDR3 DNA is kept; its 42 bases are in frame from base 1. V is cut by 5 bases and J by 3 bases, and the space between the germline ends is 14 bases. About this clonotype itself: Its antigen has not been determined. No base qualities exist here, and no much larger clone lies one base off it.

The instrument given in TCRdb is Illumina HiSeq 1500. Using fastp at Q25 and MiXCR, TCRdb reprocessed the public reads and kept productive beta chains. CDR3 protein duplicates are merged, each entry listing the most common genes and DNA. In this sample the table shows some 220,000 distinct CDR3 sequences, 35% to 40% of which occur a single time. The ten biggest clones cover 55% to 60% of the sample. Interpreted using the paper, the treatment or condition label stands for: in vitro stimulation with specific CMV peptide epitopes to enrich CMV-specific T cells. The starting material was CD8+ T cells from cultured PBMCs, obtained from culture after CMV antigen stimulation. Recombination connected TRBV28 to TRBJ2-7; TRBD1 is possibly the D segment (6 matching bases). The source is a human donor in good health (CMV status not recorded). Some clones in this sample may be carry-over from other donors' samples. In nucleotide form, the sequence is TGTGCCAGCAGTCCGAGGACAGCCGACTACGAGCAGTACTTC. Translated, it gives CASSPRTADYEQYF.